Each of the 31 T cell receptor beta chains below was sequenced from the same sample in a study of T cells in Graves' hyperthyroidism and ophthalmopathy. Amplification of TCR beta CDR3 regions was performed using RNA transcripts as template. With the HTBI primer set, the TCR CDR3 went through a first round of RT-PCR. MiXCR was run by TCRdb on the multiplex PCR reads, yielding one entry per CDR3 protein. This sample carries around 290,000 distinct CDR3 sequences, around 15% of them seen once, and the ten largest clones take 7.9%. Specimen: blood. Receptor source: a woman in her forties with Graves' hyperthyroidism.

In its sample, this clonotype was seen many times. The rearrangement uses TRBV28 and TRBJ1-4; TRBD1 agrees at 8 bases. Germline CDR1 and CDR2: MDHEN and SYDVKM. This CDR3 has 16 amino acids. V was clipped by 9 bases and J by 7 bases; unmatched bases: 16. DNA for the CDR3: TGTGCCAGTGCCCCAGGTGGACAGGGCGTGGGTGAAAAACTGTTTTTT. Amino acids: CASAPGGQGVGEKLFF. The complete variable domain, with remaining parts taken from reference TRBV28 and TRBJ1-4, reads DVKVTQSSRYLVKRTGEKVFLECVQDMDHENMFWYRQDPGLGLRLIYFSYDVKMKEKGDIPEGYSVSREKKERFSLILESASTNQTSMYLCASAPGGQGVGEKLFFGSGTQLSVL.

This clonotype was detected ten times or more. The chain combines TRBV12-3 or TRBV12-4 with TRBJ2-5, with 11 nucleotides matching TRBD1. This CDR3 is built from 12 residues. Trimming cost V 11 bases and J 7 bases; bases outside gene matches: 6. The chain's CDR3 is CAVTGTGGTQYF. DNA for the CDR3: TGTGCCGTAACCGGGACAGGGGGGACCCAGTACTTC.

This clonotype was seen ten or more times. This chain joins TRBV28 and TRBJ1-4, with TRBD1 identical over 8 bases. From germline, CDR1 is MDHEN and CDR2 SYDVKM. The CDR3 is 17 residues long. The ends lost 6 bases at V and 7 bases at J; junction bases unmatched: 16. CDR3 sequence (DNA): TGTGCCAGCAGCCACCACGTTTGGAGGACAGGGAGTGAAAAACTGTTTTTT. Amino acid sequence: CASSHHVWRTGSEKLFF.

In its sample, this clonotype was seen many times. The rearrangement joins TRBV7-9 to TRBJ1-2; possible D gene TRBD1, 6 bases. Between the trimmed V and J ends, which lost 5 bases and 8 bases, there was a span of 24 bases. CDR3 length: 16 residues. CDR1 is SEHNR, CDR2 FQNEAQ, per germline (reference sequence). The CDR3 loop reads CASSPGAVVNYGGYTF. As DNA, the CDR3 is TGTGCCAGCAGCCCGGGGGCGGTGGTCAACTATGGCGGCTACACCTTC.

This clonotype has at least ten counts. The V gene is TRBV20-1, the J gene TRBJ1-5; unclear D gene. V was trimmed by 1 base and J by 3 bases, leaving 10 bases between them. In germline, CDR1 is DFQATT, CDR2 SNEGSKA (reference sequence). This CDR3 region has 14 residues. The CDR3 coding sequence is TGCAGTGCTAGAGGTTCCCACCACAATCAGCCCCAGCATTTT. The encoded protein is CSARGSHHNQPQHF.

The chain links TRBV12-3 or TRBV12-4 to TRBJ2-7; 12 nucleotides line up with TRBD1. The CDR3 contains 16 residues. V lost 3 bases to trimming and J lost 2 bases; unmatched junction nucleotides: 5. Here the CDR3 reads CASSFYGTGGTYEQYF. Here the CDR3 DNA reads TGTGCCAGCAGTTTCTATGGGACAGGGGGCACCTACGAGCAGTACTTC.

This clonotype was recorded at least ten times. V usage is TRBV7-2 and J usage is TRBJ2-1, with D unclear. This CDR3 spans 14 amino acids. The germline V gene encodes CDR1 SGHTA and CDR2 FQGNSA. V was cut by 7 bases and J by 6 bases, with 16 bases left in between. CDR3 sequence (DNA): TGTGCCAGCAAAGGAGACATGTGGACCAATGAGCAGTTCTTC. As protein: CASKGDMWTNEQFF.

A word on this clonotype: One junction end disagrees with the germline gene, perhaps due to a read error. CDR3 bases: TGTGACAGTACCCTAAGGGGAGAGGGGGCATCACCCCTCCACTTT. It translates to CDSTLRGEGASPLHF. This chain links TRBV19 with TRBJ1-6; 7 bases agree with TRBD1. This CDR3 region has 15 residues. In germline, CDR1 is LNHDA, CDR2 SQIVND (reference sequence).

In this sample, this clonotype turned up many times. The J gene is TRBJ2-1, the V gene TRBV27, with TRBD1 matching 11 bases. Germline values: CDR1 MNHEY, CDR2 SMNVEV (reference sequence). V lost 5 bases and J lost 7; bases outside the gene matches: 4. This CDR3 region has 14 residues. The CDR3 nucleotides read TGTGCCAGCAGTGGCGGGACAGGGGGAAATGAGCAGTTCTTC. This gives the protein CASSGGTGGNEQFF.

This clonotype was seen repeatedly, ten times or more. In DNA form, the CDR3 reads TGTGCCAGCAGTGAGAGGTGGAGCAACCGTCAAGAGACCCAGTACTTC. It yields the protein CASSERWSNRQETQYF. The chain employs TRBV6-1 and TRBJ2-5; D is unclear. Trimming shortened V by 3 bases and J by 2 bases, and 16 bases separated the two germline ends. The CDR3 loop spans 16 amino acids. CDR1 and CDR2 (germline): MNHNS, SASEGT.

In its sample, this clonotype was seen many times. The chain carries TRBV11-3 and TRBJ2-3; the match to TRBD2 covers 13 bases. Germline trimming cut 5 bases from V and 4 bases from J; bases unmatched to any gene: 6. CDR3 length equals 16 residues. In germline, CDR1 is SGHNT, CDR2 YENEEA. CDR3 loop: CASSLRTSGSADTQYF. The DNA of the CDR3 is TGTGCCAGCAGCCTCCGGACTAGCGGGAGTGCAGATACGCAGTATTTT.

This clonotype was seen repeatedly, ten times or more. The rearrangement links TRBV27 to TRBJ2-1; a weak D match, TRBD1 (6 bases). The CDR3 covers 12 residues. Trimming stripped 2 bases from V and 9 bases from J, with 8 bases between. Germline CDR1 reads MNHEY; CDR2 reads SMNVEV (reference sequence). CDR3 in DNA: TGTGCCAGCAGTTTAAGGGGGAGTGAGCAGTTCTTC. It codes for CASSLRGSEQFF.

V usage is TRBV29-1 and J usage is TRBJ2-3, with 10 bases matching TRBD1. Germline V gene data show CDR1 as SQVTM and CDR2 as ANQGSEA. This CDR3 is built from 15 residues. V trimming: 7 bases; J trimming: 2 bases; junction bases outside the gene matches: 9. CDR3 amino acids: CSADGQGGLTDTQYF. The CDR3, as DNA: TGCAGCGCCGATGGACAGGGGGGACTCACAGATACGCAGTATTTT.

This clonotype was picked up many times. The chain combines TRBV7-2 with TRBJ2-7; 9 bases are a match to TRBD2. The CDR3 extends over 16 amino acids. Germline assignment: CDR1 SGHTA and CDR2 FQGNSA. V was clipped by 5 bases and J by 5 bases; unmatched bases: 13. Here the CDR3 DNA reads TGTGCCAGCAGCCCCGGGATAGGTAGCGGGAGCAACGAGCAGTACTTC. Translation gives CASSPGIGSGSNEQYF.

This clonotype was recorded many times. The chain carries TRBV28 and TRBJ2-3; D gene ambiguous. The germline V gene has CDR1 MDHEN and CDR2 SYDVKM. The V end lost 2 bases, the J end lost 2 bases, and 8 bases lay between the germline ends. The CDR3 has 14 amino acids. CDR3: CASSLEAVTDTQYF. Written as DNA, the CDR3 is TGTGCCAGCAGTTTAGAGGCAGTCACAGATACGCAGTATTTT. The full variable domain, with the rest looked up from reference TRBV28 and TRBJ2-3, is DVKVTQSSRYLVKRTGEKVFLECVQDMDHENMFWYRQDPGLGLRLIYFSYDVKMKEKGDIPEGYSVSREKKERFSLILESASTNQTSMYLCASSLEAVTDTQYFGPGTRLTVL.

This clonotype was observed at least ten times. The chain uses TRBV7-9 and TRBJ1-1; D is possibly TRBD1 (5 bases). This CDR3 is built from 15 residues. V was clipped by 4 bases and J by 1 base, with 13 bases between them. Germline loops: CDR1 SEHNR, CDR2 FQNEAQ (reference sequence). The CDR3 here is CASSSQGGGNTEAFF. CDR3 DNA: TGTGCCAGCAGCTCCCAGGGAGGAGGGAACACTGAAGCTTTCTTT.

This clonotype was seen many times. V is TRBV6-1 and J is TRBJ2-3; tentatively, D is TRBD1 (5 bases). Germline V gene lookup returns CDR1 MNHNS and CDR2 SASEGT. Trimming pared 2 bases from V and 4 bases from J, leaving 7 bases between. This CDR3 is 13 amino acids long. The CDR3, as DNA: TGTGCCAGCAGTGAACAGGGTTCAGATACGCAGTATTTT. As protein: CASSEQGSDTQYF.

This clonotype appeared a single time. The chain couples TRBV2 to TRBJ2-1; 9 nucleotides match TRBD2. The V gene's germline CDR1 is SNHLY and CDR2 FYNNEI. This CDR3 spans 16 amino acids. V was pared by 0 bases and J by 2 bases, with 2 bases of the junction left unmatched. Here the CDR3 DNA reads TGTGCCAGCAGTGAAGCGCGGGGGGGCGCCTACAATGAGCAGTTCTTC. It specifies CASSEARGGAYNEQFF.

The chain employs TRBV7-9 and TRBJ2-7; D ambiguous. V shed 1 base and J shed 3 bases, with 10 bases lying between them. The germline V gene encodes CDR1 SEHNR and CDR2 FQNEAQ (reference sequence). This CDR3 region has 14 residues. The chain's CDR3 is CASSLGAQVYEQYF. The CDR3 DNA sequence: TGTGCCAGCAGCTTAGGGGCGCAAGTCTACGAGCAGTACTTC.

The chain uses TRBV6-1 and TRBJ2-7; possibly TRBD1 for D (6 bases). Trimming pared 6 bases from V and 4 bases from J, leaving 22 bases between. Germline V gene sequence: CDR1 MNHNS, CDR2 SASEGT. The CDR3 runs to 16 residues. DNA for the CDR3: TGTGCCAGCAGCCCCGGGTTGGGGACACATTTTTACGAGCAGTACTTC. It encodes CASSPGLGTHFYEQYF.

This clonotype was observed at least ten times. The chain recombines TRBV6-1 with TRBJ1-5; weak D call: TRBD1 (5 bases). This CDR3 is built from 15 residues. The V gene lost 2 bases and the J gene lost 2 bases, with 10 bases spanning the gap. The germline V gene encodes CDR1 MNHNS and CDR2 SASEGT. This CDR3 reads CASSERGRGNQPQHF. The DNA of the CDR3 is TGTGCCAGCAGTGAAAGGGGAAGGGGCAATCAGCCCCAGCATTTT.

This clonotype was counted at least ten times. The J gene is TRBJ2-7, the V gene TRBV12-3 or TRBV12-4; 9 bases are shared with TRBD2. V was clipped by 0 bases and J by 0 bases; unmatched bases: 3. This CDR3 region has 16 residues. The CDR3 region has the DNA TGTGCCAGCAGTTTAGCGCTAGCGGGGATCTCCTACGAGCAGTACTTC. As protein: CASSLALAGISYEQYF.

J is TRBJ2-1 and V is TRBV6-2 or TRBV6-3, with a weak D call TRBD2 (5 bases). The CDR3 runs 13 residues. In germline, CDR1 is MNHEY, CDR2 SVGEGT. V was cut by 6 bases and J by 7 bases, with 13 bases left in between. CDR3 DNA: TGTGCCAGCAGCCCAATGGAGCGGAATGAGCAGTTCTTC. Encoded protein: CASSPMERNEQFF.

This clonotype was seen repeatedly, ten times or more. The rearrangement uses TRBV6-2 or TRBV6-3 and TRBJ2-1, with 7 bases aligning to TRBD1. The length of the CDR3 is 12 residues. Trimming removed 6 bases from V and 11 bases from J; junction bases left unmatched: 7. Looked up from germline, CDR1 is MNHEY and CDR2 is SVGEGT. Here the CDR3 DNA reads TGTGCCAGCAGGATCAGGGGGAGCCAGCAGTTCTTC. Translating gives CASRIRGSQQFF.

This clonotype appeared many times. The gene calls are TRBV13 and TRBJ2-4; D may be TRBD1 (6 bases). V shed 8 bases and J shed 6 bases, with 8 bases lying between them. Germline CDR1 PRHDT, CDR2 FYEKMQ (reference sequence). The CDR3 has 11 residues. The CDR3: CASRGGNIQYF. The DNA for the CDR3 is TGTGCCAGCCGAGGGGGAAACATTCAGTACTTC.

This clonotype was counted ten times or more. The CDR3 loop reads CASATSGRLNEQFF. The CDR3 DNA follows: TGTGCCAGCGCGACTAGCGGGAGGTTAAATGAGCAGTTCTTC. The J gene is TRBJ2-1, the V gene TRBV7-9, with 13 bases fitting TRBD2. Germline V gene lookup returns CDR1 SEHNR and CDR2 FQNEAQ (reference sequence). The CDR3 consists of 14 residues. V dropped 8 bases and J dropped 7; count of bases not matched to a gene: 5.

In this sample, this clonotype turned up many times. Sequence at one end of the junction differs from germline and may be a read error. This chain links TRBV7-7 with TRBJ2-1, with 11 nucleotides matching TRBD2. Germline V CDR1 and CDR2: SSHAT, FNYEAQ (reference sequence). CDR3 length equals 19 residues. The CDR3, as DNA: TGTGCTAGCAGCTTATACCCCGGGACTAGCGGTTCTACCTACAATGAGCAGTTCTTC. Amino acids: CASSLYPGTSGSTYNEQFF.

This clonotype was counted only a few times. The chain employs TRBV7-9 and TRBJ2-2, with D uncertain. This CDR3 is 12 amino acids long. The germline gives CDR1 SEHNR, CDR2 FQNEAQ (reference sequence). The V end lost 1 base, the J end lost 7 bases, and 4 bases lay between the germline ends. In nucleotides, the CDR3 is TGTGCCAGCAGCTTAGTTGTCGGGGAGCTGTTTTTT. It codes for CASSLVVGELFF.

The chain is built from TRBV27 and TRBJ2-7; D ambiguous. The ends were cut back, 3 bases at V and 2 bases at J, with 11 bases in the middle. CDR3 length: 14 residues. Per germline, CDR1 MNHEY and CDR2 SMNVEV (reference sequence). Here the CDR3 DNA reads TGTGCCAGCAGTTTGCGACGGGTGCCCTACGAGCAGTACTTC. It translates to CASSLRRVPYEQYF.

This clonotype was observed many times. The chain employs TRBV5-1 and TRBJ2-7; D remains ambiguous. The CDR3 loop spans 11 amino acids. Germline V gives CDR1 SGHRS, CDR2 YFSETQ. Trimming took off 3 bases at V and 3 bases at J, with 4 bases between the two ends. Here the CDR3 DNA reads TGCGCCAGCAGCTCCCACTACGAGCAGTACTTC. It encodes CASSSHYEQYF.

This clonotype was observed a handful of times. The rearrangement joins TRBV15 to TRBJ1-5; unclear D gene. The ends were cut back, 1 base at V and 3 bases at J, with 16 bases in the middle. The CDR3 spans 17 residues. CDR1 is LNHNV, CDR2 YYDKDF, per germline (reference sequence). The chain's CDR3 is CATSRGVGRVVNQPQHF. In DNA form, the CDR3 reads TGTGCCACCAGCAGAGGAGTCGGGAGGGTTGTCAATCAGCCCCAGCATTTT.